This T cell receptor (beta chain) was retrieved from a study of blood T cells in healthy people across ages. Study findings and constraints: It was not known whether donors were CMV positive (a possible confounder of expanded clonotype changes).

Comments on this clonotype: Its antigen is still unknown.

Isolated PBMCs totaled at least 6.5 million in each sample. CDR3 length: 16 amino acids. V lost 2 bases and J 1 base, leaving 14 bases between the germline ends. CDR1 and CDR2 from the germline V gene are SGHKS and YYEKEE (reference sequence). PCR was performed a second time for about 6 to 12 cycles using a sample-barcoded 5' primer and a J-beta primer mix. Via MiXCR, TCRdb re-called the 5' RACE reads, giving one row per CDR3 protein. The profile covers approximately 1,000,000 distinct CDR3 sequences, with 40% to 45% appearing a single time and 15% to 20% taken by the ten largest. This receptor was obtained from a woman in her fifties or sixties in good health. Sequenced input: blood. The chain links TRBV5-5 to TRBJ2-3, with D unresolved. CDR3 sequence (DNA): TGTGCCAGCAGCTTCGGGCCTACTCGGGGCACAGATACGCAGTATTTT. Its translation is CASSFGPTRGTDTQYF.